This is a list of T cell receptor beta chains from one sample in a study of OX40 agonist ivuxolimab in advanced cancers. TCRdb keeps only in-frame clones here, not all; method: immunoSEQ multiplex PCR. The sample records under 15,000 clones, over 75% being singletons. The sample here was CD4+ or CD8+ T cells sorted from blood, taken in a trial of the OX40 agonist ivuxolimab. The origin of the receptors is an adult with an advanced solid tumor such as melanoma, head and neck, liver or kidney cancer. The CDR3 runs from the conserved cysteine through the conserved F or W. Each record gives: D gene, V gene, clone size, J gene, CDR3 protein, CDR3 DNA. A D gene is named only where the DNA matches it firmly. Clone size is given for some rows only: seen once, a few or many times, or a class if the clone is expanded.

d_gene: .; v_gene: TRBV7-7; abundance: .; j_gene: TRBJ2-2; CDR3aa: CASSFGDLTGELFF; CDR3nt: TGTGCTAGCAGCTTTGGCGACCTCACCGGGGAGCTGTTTTTT
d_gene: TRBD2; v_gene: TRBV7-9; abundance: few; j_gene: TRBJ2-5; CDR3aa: CASSSESSGSRETQYF; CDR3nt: TGTGCCAGCAGCTCCGAAAGTAGCGGGAGTAGGGAGACCCAGTACTTC
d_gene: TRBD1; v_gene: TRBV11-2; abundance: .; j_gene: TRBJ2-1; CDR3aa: CASSLVTGRLNEQFF; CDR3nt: TGTGCCAGCAGCTTAGTGACAGGGCGTTTGAATGAGCAGTTCTTC
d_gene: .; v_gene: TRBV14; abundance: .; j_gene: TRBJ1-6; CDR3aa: CASSQDKEQFGFSPLHF; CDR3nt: TGTGCCAGCAGCCAAGATAAGGAGCAGTTCGGTTTTTCACCCCTCCACTTT
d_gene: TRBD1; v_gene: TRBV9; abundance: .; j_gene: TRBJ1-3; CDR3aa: CASSEGTGEYTIYF; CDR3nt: TGTGCCAGCAGCGAAGGGACAGGGGAATACACCATATATTTT
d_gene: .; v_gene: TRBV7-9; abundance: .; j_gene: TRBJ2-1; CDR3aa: CASSNRGALKNEQFF; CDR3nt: TGTGCCAGCAGCAATCGGGGGGCGCTTAAAAATGAGCAGTTCTTC
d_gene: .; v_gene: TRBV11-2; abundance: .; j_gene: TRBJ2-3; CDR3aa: CASSLGTVRVGTDTQYF; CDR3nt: TGTGCCAGCAGCTTAGGTACTGTGAGGGTGGGCACAGATACGCAGTATTTT
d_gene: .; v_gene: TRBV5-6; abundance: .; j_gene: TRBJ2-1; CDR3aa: CASSLWPNEQFF; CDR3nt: TGTGCCAGCAGCCTGTGGCCCAATGAGCAGTTCTTC
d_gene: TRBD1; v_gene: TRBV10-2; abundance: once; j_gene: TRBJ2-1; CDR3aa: CASSEYIGQGPYNEQFF; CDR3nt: TGCGCCAGCAGTGAGTACATCGGACAGGGTCCCTACAATGAGCAGTTCTTC
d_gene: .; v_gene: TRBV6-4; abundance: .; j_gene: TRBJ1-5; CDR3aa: CASSEGGDGNQPQHF; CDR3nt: TGTGCCAGCAGTGAAGGAGGAGATGGCAATCAGCCCCAGCATTTT
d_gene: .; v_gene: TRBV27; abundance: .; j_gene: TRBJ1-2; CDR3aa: CASSSPSGMSNYGYTF; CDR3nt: TGTGCCAGCAGTTCCCCCTCGGGGATGTCGAACTATGGCTACACCTTC
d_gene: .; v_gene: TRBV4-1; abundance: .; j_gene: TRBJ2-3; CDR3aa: CASSPPGHPSTDTQYF; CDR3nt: TGCGCCAGCAGCCCACCGGGACACCCCAGCACAGATACGCAGTATTTT
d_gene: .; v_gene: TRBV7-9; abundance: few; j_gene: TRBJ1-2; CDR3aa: CASSPPDGYTF; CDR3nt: TGTGCCAGCAGCCCCCCGGATGGCTACACCTTC
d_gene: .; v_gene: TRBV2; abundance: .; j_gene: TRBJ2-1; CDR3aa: CASEGGIAYNEQFF; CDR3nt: TGTGCCAGCGAAGGCGGGATTGCCTACAATGAGCAGTTCTTC
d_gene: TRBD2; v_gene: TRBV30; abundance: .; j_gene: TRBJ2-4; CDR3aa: CAWRGEGILAKNIQYF; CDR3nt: TGTGCCTGGAGAGGGGAGGGGATTTTAGCCAAAAACATTCAGTACTTC
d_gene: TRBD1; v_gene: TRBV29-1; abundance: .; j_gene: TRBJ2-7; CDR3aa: CSVEETGQGGYEQYF; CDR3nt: TGCAGCGTTGAAGAAACGGGACAGGGAGGATACGAGCAGTACTTC
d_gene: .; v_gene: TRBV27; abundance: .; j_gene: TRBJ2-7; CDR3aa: CASSLAETNLEYEQYF; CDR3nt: TGTGCCAGCAGTTTAGCCGAGACCAACCTAGAGTACGAGCAGTACTTC
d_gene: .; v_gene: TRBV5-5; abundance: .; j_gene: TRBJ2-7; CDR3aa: CASSAQRGGYEQYF; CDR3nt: TGTGCCAGCAGCGCCCAAAGGGGAGGCTACGAGCAGTACTTC
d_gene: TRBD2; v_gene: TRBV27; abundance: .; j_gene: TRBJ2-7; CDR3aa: CASSPSGSSYEQYF; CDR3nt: TGTGCCAGCAGTCCCAGCGGGAGTTCTTACGAGCAGTACTTC
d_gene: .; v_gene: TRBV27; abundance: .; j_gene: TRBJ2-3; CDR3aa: CASSFRDTQYF; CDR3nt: TGTGCCAGCAGTTTTCGAGATACGCAGTATTTT
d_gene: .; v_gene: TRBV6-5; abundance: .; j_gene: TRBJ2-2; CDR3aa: CASLDTGELFF; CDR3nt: TGTGCCAGCTTAGACACCGGGGAGCTGTTTTTT
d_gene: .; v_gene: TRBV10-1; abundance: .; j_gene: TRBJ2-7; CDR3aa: CASSPGFVSYEQYF; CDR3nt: TGCGCCAGCAGTCCAGGATTCGTCTCCTACGAGCAGTACTTC
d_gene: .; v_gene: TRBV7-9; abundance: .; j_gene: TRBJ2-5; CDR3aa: CASSRGSGQREKETQYF; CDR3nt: TGTGCCAGCAGTCGGGGTTCGGGGCAGAGGGAGAAAGAGACCCAGTACTTC
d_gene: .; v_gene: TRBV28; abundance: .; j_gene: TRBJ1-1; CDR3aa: CASSPTTGFTEAFF; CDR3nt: TGTGCCAGCAGTCCGACCACAGGGTTCACTGAAGCTTTCTTT
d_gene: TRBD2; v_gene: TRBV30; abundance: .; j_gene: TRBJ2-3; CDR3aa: CAWDYGAGGTDTQYF; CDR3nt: TGTGCCTGGGATTACGGAGCGGGAGGCACAGATACGCAGTATTTT
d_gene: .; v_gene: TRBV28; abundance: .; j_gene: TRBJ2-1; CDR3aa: CASSLSGNEQFF; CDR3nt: TGTGCCAGCAGTTTAAGCGGAAATGAGCAGTTCTTC
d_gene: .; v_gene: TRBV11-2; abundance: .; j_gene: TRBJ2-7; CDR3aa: CASSEGQTPSEQYF; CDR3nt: TGTGCCAGCAGCGAGGGGCAAACCCCCTCCGAGCAGTACTTC
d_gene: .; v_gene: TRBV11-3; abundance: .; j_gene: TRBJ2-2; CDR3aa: CASSLLLGAAGNTGELFF; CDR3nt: TGTGCCAGCAGCTTATTGCTTGGAGCGGCCGGAAACACCGGGGAGCTGTTTTTT
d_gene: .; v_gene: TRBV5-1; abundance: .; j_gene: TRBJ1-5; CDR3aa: CASSLGRGSNQPQHF; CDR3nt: TGCGCCAGCAGCTTAGGCAGGGGAAGCAATCAGCCCCAGCATTTT
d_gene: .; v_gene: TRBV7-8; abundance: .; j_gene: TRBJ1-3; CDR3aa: CASSLGGGPGNTIYF; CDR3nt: TGTGCCAGCAGCTTGGGGGGGGGCCCTGGAAACACCATATATTTT
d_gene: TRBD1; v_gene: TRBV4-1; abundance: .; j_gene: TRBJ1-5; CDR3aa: CASSQAQGARAQHF; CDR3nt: TGCGCCAGCAGCCAAGCACAGGGGGCAAGAGCCCAGCATTTT
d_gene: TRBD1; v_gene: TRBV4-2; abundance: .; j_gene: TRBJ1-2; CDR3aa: CASSHRGQGSYGYTF; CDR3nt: TGTGCCAGCAGCCATCGTGGACAGGGCAGTTATGGCTACACCTTC
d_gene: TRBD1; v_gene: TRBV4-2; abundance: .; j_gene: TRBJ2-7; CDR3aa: CASSLVGQGLYEQYF; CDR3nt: TGTGCCAGCAGCTTAGTGGGACAGGGTCTTTACGAGCAGTACTTC
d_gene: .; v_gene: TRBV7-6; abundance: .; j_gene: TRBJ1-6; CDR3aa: CASSLGGAGSPLHF; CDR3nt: TGTGCCAGCAGCTTAGGAGGGGCGGGTTCACCCCTCCACTTT
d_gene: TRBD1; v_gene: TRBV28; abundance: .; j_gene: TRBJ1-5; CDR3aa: CASSYPGTGTLNQPQHF; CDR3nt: TGTGCCAGCAGTTACCCCGGGACAGGGACTCTAAATCAGCCCCAGCATTTT
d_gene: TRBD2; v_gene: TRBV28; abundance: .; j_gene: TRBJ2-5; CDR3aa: CASSPLREGRETQYF; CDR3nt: TGTGCCAGCAGTCCCCTGCGGGAGGGCCGGGAGACCCAGTACTTC
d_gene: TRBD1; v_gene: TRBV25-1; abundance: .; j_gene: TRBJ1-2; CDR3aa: CASSPRDRLNYGYTF; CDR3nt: TGTGCCAGCAGTCCCCGGGACAGGCTAAACTATGGCTACACCTTC
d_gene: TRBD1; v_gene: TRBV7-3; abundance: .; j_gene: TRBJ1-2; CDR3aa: CASSPGQGYGYTF; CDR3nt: TGTGCCAGCAGCCCGGGACAGGGCTATGGCTACACCTTC
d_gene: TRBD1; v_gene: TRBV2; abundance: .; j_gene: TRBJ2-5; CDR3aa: CASRYLGQYQETQYF; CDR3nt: TGTGCCAGCAGATACTTGGGACAGTACCAAGAGACCCAGTACTTC
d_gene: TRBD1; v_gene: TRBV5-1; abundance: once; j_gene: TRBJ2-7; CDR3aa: CASSLGTGATYEQYF; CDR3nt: TGCGCCAGCAGCCTAGGGACAGGGGCCACCTACGAGCAGTACTTC
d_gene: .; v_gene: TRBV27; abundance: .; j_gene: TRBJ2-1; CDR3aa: CASRHYDGNNEQFF; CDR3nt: TGTGCCAGCCGACATTATGACGGGAACAATGAGCAGTTCTTC
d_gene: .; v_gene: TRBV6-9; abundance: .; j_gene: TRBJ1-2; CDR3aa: CASIQGTSYTF; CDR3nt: TGTGCCAGCATTCAGGGCACCTCCTACACCTTC
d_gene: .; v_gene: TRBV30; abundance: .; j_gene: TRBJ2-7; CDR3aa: CAWSVYASSYEQYF; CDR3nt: TGTGCCTGGAGTGTATACGCCAGCTCCTACGAGCAGTACTTC
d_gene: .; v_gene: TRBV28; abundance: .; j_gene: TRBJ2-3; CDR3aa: CASSLPLLAMTYTDTQYF; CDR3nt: TGTGCCAGCAGTTTGCCGTTACTCGCCATGACCTACACAGATACGCAGTATTTT
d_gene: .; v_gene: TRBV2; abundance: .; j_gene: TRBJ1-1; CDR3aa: CASGGMKNTEAFF; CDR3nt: TGTGCCAGCGGGGGGATGAAGAACACTGAAGCTTTCTTT
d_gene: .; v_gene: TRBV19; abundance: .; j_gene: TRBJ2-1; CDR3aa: CASAPLGGAYNEQFF; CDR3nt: TGTGCCAGCGCTCCCCTGGGGGGGGCGTACAATGAGCAGTTCTTC